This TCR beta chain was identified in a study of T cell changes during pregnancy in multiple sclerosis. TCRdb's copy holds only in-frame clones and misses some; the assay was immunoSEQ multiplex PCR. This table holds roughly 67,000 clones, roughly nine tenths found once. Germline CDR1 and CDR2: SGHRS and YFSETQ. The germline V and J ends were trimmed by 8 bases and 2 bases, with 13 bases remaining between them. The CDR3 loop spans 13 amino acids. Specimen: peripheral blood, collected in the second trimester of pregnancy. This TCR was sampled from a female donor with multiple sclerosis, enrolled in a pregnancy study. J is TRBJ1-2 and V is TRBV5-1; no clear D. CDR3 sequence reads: CASSSGVNYGYTF. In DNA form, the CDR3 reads TGCGCCAGTTCCAGCGGGGTAAACTATGGCTACACCTTC.